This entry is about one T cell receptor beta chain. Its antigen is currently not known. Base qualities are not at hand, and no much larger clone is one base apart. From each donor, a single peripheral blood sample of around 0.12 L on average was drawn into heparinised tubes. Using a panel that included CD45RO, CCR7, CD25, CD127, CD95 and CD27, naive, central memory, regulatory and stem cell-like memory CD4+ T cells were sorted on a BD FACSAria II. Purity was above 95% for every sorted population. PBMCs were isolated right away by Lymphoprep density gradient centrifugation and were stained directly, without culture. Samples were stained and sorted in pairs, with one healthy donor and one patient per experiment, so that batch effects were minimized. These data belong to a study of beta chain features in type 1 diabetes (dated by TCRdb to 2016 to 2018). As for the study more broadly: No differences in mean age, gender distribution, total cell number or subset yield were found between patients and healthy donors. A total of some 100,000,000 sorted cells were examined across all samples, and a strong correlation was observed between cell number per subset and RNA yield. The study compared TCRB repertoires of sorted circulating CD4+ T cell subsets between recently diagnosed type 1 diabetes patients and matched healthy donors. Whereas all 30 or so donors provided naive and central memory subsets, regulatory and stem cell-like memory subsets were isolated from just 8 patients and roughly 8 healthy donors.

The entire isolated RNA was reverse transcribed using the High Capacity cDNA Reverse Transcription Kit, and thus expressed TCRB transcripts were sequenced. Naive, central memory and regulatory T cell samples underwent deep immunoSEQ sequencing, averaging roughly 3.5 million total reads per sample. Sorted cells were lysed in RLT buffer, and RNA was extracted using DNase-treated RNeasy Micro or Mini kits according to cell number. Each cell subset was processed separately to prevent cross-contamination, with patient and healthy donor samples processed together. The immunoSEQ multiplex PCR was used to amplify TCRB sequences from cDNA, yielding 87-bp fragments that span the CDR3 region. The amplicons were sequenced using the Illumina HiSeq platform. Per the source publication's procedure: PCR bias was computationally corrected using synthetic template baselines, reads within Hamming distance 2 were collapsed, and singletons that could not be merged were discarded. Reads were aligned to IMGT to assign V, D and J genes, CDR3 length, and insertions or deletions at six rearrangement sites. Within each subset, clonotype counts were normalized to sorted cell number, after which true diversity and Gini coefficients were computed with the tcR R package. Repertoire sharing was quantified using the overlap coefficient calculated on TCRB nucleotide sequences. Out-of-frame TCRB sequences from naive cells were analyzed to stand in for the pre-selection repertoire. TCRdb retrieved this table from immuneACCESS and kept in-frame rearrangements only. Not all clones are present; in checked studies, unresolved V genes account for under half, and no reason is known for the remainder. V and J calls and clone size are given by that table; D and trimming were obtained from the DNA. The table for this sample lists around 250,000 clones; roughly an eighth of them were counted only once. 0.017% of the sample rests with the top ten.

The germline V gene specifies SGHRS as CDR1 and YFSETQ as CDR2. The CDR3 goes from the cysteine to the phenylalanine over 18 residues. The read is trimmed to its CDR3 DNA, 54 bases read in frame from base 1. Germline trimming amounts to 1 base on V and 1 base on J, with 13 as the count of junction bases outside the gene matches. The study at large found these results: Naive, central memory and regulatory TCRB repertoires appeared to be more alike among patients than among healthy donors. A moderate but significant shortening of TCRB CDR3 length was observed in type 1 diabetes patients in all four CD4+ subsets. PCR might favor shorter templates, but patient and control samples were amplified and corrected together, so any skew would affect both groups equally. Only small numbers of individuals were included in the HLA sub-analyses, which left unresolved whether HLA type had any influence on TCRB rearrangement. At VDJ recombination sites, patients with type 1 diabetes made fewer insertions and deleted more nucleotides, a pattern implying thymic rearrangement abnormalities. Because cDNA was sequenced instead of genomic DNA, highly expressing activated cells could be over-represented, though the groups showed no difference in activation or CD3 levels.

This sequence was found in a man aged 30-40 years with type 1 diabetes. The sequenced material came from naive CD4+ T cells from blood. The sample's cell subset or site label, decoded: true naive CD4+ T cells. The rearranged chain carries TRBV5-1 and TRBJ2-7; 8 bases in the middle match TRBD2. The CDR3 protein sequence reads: CASSLSGGGLAMSYEQYF. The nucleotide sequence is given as TGCGCCAGCAGCTTGTCCGGAGGCGGACTAGCCATGTCCTACGAGCAGTACTTC.